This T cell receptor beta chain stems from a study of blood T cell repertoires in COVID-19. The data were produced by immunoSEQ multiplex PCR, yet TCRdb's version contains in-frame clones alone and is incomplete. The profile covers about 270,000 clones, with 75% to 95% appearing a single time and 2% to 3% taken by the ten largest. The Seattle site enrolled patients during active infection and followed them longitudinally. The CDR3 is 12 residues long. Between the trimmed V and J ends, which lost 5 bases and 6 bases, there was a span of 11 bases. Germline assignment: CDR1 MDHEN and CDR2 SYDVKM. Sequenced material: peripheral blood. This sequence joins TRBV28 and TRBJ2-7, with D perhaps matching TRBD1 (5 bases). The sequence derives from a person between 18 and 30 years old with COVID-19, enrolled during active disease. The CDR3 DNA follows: TGTGCCAGCAGTGGATACCAGGGCGAGCAGTACTTC. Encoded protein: CASSGYQGEQYF.